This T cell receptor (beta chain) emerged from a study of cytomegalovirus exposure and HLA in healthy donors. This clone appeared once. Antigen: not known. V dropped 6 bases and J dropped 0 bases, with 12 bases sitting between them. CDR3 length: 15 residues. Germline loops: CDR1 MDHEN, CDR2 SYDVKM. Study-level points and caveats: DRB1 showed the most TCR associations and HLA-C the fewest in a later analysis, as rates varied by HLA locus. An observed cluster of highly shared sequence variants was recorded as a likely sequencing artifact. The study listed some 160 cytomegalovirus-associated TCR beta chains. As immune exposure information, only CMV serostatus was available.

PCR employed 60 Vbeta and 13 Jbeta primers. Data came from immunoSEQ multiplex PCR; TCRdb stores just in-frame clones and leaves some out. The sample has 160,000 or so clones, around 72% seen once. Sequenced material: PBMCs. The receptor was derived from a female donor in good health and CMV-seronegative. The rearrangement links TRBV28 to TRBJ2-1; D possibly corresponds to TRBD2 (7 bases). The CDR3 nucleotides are TGTGCCAGCAGGGGGGGGCAGAGCTCCTACAATGAGCAGTTCTTC. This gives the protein CASRGGQSSYNEQFF.